This entry features one T cell receptor (beta chain) sequence. This clone was seen a handful of times. It has no known antigen specificity. Nothing much larger sits one base from this clone, and base qualities are not available. The receptor library was made with the immunoSEQ multiplex PCR assay. A mixture of 60 forward primers for TCR Vbeta segments and 13 reverse primers for TCR Jbeta segments was used in the multiplex PCR. A multiplex PCR assay on genomic DNA amplified the CDR3 region of rearranged TCR beta genes. The amplified TCR beta libraries were sequenced on the Illumina HiSeq System as 87-base-pair reads. The published analysis was carried out like this. Across the 500 to 700 repertoires, a later analysis counted approximately 83 million unique TCR beta chains, roughly 11 million of which were shared by at least two donors. To remove PCR and sequencing errors, raw reads were error-corrected and collapsed into unique sequences using a nearest-neighbor algorithm that merged closely related sequences. Alignment of CDR3 sequences to IMGT reference sequences was used to assign V, D and J gene segments. For a sequence to be retained, a match of at least six nucleotides to both a V gene segment and a J gene segment was required. A rearrangement counted as productive if the CDR3 had no stop codons and remained in frame with V and J, and every other rearrangement counted as non-productive. CDR3 was defined by IMGT convention, running from the second conserved V-encoded cysteine to the conserved J-encoded phenylalanine. The earlier analysis of roughly 590 of the donors excluded any sequence lacking an unambiguous match to a single V gene segment. In an earlier analysis of some 590 of the donors, a V segment was called functional when productive rearrangements were above 56.7%, and segregating when the standard deviation between donors exceeded 5%. A statistical classification framework was built to diagnose cytomegalovirus status from the catalog of TCR beta chain sequences. In a later analysis, TCR nucleotide sequences were compared against IMGT/GENE-DB human TR gene sequences so that V and J genes could be assigned. The TCRdist pipeline was used in a later analysis to assign CDR3 sequences and most-parsimonious VDJ recombination scenarios. In a later analysis, each TCR beta chain was defined by its CDR3 amino acid sequence together with its V-gene family, and reads lacking a unique V-gene family were excluded. A later analysis removed 600 or so highly shared, low-generation-probability nucleotide sequences to deal with suspected cross-contamination and a sequencing artifact. In a later analysis, a clonal expansion index was calculated for each public chain from normalized within-repertoire ranks of inferred template counts. In a later analysis, generation probabilities were computed using a VDJ recombination model fitted to out-of-frame rearrangements, and the results were checked against IGoR. In a later analysis, TCR-TCR, TCR-HLA and TCR-CMV co-occurrence was scored with hypergeometric tests, and a repertoire-size bias correction was applied to TCR pairs. False discovery rates were estimated in a later analysis by permuting HLA or CMV assignments 20 times. In a later analysis, co-occurring TCRs were grouped using DBSCAN, and TCRdist sequence similarity was added for clustering within HLA-allele-positive subsets. Repertoires with fewer than 30,000 or more than 120,000 public chains were left out of co-occurrence clustering, as were about 5 repertoires with anomalous nucleotide sharing. Sourced from immuneACCESS, this table was stored by TCRdb with only in-frame sequences that have V and J called. A share of the clones is absent; for the studies checked, an unresolved V gene accounts for under half, and the remainder has no known explanation. D and trimming come from the DNA, and the V and J calls and clone size come from that table. The sample table lists about 140,000 clones, 75% to 80% of them with a count of one. The ten largest clones capture 1.7% of the sample.

This specimen comes from a study of cytomegalovirus exposure and HLA in healthy donors (TCRdb year 2017). For the study in its entirety: An earlier analysis of about 560 of the donors reported approximately 260 Gb of sequence data and 117 million unique TCR beta sequences obtained from approximately 180 million T cells. Approximately 310 gigabases of sequencing data and approximately 84 million unique TCR sequences were included in an early release covering about 620 HLA-typed donors. The genetic ancestry cluster associated with self-reported Caucasian donors included 80% to 90% of the 300 to 400 genotyped donors. The aim of the study was to test whether cataloging public T cell receptors could identify signatures of past pathogen exposure. The study profiled the T cell repertoires of around 700 subjects by immunosequencing and related them to cytomegalovirus serostatus. In addition to the first cohort of approximately 650 subjects, a separate validation cohort of some 120 different subjects was used. High-throughput TCR immunosequencing, statistical association of individual TCRs with disease status, and machine learning were combined to predict cytomegalovirus infection status. In a later analysis, previously published TCR beta repertoires from 550 to 700 donors were re-analyzed and high-resolution HLA genotyping was added so that TCR occurrence patterns could be studied. Rather than using new phenotypic data, the later analysis identified candidate immune exposures from TCR beta sequences and from how often those sequences occurred across donors. An earlier analysis of around 540 of the donors applied high-throughput TCR beta sequencing to assess whether each TCR beta V gene segment acted as functional or pseudogenic. Donor age, sex, ethnicity and CMV serostatus were compiled together with the repertoire data. A later genetic analysis used genome-wide SNP genotypes for about 65% of the 666 donors, treating that subset as a discovery cohort. All discovery cohort repertoires had been generated on a single sequencing platform. Class I and class II HLA loci were covered by the typing at four-digit resolution. The number of donors typed differed by locus, with 629-630 for A, B, C, DRB1 and DQB1, roughly 520 for DQA1, 600 to 610 for DPA1, and some 440 for DPB1. Five DR-DQ haplotypes were treated as single units for association and clustering because of strong linkage in the cohort. Across some 400 genotyped donors of the cohort, an average of about 220,000 unique TCR beta nucleotide sequences per donor were sequenced, and roughly 20% of those sequences were non-productive. The paper as a whole reports these results and caveats: The study gave a list of some 150 TCR beta chains associated with cytomegalovirus. Only TCR beta chains were sequenced in this cohort, and the absence of alpha or paired-chain data limited detectable features. At a false discovery rate of 0.05, a later analysis linked some 18,000 TCR beta sequences to specific HLA alleles. In a later analysis, HLA-associated TCR beta chains were found to be more clonally expanded and to have lower generation probabilities than equally common non-associated chains. Across donors, most TCR sequences were observed very rarely, whereas some public TCRs were present in many individuals. In a later analysis, most CMV-associated TCR beta chains were found to appear HLA-restricted, with HLA associations seemingly driven largely by CMV exposure. The earlier analysis of 587 of the donors excluded seventeen rarely observed V segments, including chromosome 9 orphons, because counts were too low. The authors suggested that the approach could potentially be extended to other disease states and immunological phenotypes. In a later genetic analysis, a missense DCLRE1C variant was associated with V-gene and J-gene trimming of TCR beta chains, and the association was replicated in an independent cohort. According to a later genetic analysis, donors in an Asian-associated ancestry cluster had fewer N-insertions in productive TCRs than the roughly 700-donor mean. In a later analysis, several top co-occurrence clusters were reported to appear linked to parvovirus B19, influenza, CMV and Epstein-Barr virus. Broadly in line with IMGT annotations, most TCR beta V segments showed up in productive rearrangements about 87% or about 30% of the time in an earlier analysis of 587 of the donors. A further reported finding was that TCR beta sequences accurately predicted the HLA-A and HLA-B alleles for most subjects in the first cohort. A later analysis found that TCR association rates varied across HLA loci, with DRB1 alleles showing the most associated TCRs and HLA-C alleles the fewest. For the cohort, immune exposure information was limited to CMV serostatus. A cluster of highly shared sequence variants was judged likely to represent a technical artifact of the sequencing pipeline. A few of the identified cytomegalovirus-associated TCR beta chains were confirmed in vitro to be specific for cytomegalovirus antigens. Linkage disequilibrium might explain the correlated functional status among segregating V segments, but an unknown experimental factor could not be ruled out. Sequencing depth was assumed to be roughly uniform across donors in the presence/absence analyses, though that assumption may not hold. The classifier was reported to diagnose cytomegalovirus status with high specificity and sensitivity in both the original cohort and the validation cohort. HLA typing was unavailable for some donors at each locus, so association tests used only the typed subset. When HLA alleles, especially DR and DQ, strongly co-occurred, attributing TCR associations to individual alleles was difficult.

The cohort consisted of some 670 healthy bone marrow donors. Cohort members were all nominally healthy when sampled, although unrecorded immune exposures were likely present. The donor tested CMV seronegative and was one of the 352 seronegative cohort members. A peripheral blood sample was provided by each donor, and peripheral blood mononuclear cells were used for TCR beta sequencing. The Qiagen DNeasy Blood Extraction Kit was used to extract genomic DNA from the blood cell samples. This receptor was obtained from a woman in her 30s in good health and CMV-seronegative. The sample taken for sequencing was PBMCs.

The CDR3 loop reads CASSLGVAGSGADTQYF. The sequence in DNA is TGTGCCAGCAGCTTGGGAGTAGCAGGGTCTGGGGCAGATACGCAGTATTTT. This chain joins TRBV5-5 to TRBJ2-3, with TRBD1 as a weak D call on 5 bases. The CDR3 contains 17 residues, cysteine and phenylalanine counted. The kept DNA is CDR3 alone, 51 bases in frame from the first base. CDR1 SGHKS and CDR2 YYEKEE are derived from the germline V gene (reference sequence). Cut back by 0 bases and 4 bases, the V and J ends lie 18 bases apart.